The T cell receptor beta chain under discussion was sequenced for a study of cytomegalovirus exposure and HLA in healthy donors. Germline CDR1 and CDR2: SGHNT and YYREEE (reference sequence). CDR3 length: 14 residues. The V gene end was trimmed by 5 bases and the J gene end by 2 bases; junction bases not matched to a gene: 7. Both 60 Vbeta primers and 13 Jbeta primers went into the PCR. This table comes from immunoSEQ multiplex PCR, and its TCRdb copy is limited to in-frame clones, with some not included. Here the sample spans fewer than 200,000 clones, approximately 88% being singletons. Sequencing input: PBMCs. The chain links TRBV5-4 to TRBJ2-7, with 7 bases fitting TRBD2. This TCR derives from a woman in her thirties in good health and CMV-seronegative. CDR3 amino acids: CASSPGLVPYEQYF. The CDR3 nucleotides read TGTGCCAGCAGTCCTGGACTAGTACCCTACGAGCAGTACTTC.